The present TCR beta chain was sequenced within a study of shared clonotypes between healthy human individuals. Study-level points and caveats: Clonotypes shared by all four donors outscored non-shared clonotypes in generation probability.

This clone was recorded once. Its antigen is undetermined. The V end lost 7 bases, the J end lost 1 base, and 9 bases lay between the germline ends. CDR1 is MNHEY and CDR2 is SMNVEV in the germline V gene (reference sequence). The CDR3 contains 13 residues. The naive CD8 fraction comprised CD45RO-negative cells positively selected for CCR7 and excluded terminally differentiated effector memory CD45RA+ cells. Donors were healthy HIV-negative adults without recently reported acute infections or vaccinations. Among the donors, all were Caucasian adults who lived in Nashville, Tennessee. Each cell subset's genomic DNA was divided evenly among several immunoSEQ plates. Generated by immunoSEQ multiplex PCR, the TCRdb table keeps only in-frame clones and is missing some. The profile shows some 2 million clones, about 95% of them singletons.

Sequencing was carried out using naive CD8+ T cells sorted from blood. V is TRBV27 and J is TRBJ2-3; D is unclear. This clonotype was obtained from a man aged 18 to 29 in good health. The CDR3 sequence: CASTLLGTDTQYF. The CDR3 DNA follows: TGTGCCAGCACCCTCCTCGGCACAGATACGCAGTATTTT.